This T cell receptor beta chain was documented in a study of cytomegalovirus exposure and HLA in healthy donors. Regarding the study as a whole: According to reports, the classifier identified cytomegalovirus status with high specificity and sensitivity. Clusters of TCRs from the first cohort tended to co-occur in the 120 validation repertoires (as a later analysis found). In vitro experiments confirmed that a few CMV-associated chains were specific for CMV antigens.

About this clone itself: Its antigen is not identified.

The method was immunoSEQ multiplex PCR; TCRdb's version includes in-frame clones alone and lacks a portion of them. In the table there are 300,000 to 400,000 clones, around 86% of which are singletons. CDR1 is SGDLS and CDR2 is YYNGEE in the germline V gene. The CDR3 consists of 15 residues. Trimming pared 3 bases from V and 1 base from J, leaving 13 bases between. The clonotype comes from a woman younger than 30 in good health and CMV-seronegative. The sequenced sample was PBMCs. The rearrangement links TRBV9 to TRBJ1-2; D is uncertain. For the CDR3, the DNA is TGTGCCAGCAGCGGGTCTGACGGACTTAACTATGGCTACACCTTC. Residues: CASSGSDGLNYGYTF.